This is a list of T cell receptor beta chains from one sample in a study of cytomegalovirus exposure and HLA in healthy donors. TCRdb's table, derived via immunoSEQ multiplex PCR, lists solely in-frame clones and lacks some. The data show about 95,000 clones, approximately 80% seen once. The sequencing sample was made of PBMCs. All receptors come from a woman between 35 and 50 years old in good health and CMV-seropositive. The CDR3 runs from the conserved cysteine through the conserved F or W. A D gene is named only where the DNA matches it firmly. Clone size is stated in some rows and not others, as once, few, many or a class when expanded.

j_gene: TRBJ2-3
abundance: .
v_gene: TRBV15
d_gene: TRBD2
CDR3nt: TGTGCCACCAGCAAAAATTCGGGACTAGCGTTCACAGATACGCAGTATTTT
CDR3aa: CATSKNSGLAFTDTQYF

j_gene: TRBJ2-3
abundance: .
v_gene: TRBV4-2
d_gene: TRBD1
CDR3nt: TGTGCCAGCAGCCAAGACTCCGGGACAGGGTACACAGATACGCAGTATTTT
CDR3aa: CASSQDSGTGYTDTQYF

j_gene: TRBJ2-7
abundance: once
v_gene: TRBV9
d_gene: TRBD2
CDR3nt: TGTGCCAGCGACTTCGGCTCGTGGAGGGCTGGGACTAGGGGATACGAGCAGTACTTC
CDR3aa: CASDFGSWRAGTRGYEQYF

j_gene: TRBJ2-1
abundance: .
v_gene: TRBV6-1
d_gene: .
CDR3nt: TGTGCCAGCAGAAAGGACACTTACAATGAGCAGTTCTTC
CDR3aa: CASRKDTYNEQFF

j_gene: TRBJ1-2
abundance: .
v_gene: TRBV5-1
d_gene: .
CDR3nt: TGCGCCAGCACCTTCGGCCCGGGACAACCCTATGGCTACACCTTC
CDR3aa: CASTFGPGQPYGYTF

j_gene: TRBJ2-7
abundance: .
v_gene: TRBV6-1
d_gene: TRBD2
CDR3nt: TGTGCCAGCAGTACTAGCGGGACCCCCGCCTACGAGCAGTACTTC
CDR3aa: CASSTSGTPAYEQYF

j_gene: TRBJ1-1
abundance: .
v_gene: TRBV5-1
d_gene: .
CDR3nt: TGCGCCAGCAGCTTGGCCGGGGGGCTGGACACTGAAGCTTTCTTT
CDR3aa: CASSLAGGLDTEAFF

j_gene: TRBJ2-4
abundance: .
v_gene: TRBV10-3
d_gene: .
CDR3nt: TGTGCCATCAGTTCAGCGACAGGCGGGAGTGAAAAAATAGCCAAAAACATTCAGTACTTC
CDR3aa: CAISSATGGSEKIAKNIQYF

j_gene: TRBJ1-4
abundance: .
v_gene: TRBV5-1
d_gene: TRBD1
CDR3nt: TGCGCCAGCAGCGTGACGACAGGGGGAACTAATGAAAAACTGTTTTTT
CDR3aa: CASSVTTGGTNEKLFF

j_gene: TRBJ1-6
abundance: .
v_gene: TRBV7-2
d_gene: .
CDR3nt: TGTGCCAGCAGCCCACAGGGTGGGGGTTCACCCCTCCACTTT
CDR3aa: CASSPQGGGSPLHF

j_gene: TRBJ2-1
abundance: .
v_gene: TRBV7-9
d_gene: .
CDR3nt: TGTGCCTCCCGTAGCGGATACTACAATGAGCAGTTCTTC
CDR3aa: CASRSGYYNEQFF